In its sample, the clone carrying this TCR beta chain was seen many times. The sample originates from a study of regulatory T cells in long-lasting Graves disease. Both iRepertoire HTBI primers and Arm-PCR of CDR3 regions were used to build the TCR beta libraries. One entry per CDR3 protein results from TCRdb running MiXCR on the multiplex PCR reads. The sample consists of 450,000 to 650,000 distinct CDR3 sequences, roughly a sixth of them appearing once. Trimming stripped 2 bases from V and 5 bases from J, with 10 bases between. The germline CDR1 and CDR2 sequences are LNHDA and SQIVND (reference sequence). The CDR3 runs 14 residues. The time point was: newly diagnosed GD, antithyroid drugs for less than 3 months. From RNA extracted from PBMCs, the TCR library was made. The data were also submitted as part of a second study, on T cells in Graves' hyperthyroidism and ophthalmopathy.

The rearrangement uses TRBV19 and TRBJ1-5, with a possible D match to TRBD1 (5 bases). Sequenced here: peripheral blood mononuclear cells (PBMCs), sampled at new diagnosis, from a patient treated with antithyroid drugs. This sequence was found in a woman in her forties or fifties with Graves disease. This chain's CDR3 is CASSITRVDQPQHF. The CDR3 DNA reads TGTGCCAGTAGTATAACCAGGGTAGATCAGCCCCAGCATTTT.